This TCR beta chain emerged from a study of blood T cells in healthy people across ages. Broader study findings: A strong correlation was seen between TCR beta diversity and naive T cell percentage. Relative to aged donors, long-lived donors carried more naive CD4+ cells and displayed higher diversity.

Regarding this clonotype: Its antigen remains unidentified.

From germline, CDR1 is LGHNA and CDR2 YNFKEQ. Unmatched junction bases numbered 9, after V lost 0 bases and J lost 5 bases. CDR3 size: 17 residues. Sample-barcoded 5' priming and a J-beta primer mix drove a second PCR of 7 to 11 cycles. Unique molecular identifiers of 12 random nucleotides labeled each cDNA. A single record per CDR3 protein comes from TCRdb applying MiXCR to the 5' RACE reads. Of some 860,000 distinct CDR3 sequences in the sample, about 56% were seen once. Donors gave roughly 10 milliliters of peripheral blood apiece. This sequence originates from a man in his forties in good health. The sequenced material came from blood. The chain is built from TRBV4-2 and TRBJ2-5; TRBD2 agrees at 10 bases. The CDR3 here is CASSQDRGAGGLETQYF. CDR3 nucleotides: TGTGCCAGCAGCCAAGATAGGGGAGCGGGAGGGCTGGAGACCCAGTACTTC.